This paragraph reports one T cell receptor beta chain. The target antigen is unknown. Authors' data handling: Quality scores were absent from the junction-only immunoSEQ sequences, so filtering differed. Libraries were prepared by immunoSEQ multiplex PCR; TCRdb keeps only in-frame clonotypes and omits some of them. For V, J and clone size, that table is used; D and trimming come from the DNA. The repertoire holds 1 million to 1.3 million clones, 70% to 80% seen once, with 0.5% to 0.65% in the top ten. Recent vaccinations or acute infections were absent in the healthy HIV-negative adult donors. The data belong to a study of shared clonotypes between healthy human individuals. Regarding the study as a whole: The generation probabilities recorded for non-shared clonotypes fell below those of clonotypes shared by all four donors.

Germline CDR1 and CDR2: MDHEN and SYDVKM. This CDR3 region has 14 residues. V lost 4 bases to trimming and J lost 4 bases, with 13 bases between them. The TCR sequence derives from a man younger than 35 in good health. Some clones in this sample may be carry-over from other donors' samples. Sequencing input: memory CD4+ T cells from PBMCs. Subset: CD45RA-negative fraction. The chain couples TRBV28 to TRBJ1-2; no clear D. For the CDR3, the DNA is TGTGCCAGCAGTTCTAGGCCGGGTTCCTATGGCTACACCTTC. Protein product: CASSSRPGSYGYTF.